What follows is one T cell receptor beta chain and its context. Its antigen has not been determined. The record has no base qualities; no much larger clone is one base away. The data were obtained in a study of T cell responses to AZD1222 COVID-19 vaccine (dated by TCRdb to about 2021). About the full investigation: AZD1222 recipients with second doses at about 4 weeks or about 12 weeks were pooled, because spike-specific TCR depth and breadth did not differ between schedules. TCR sequencing covered some 240 trial participants: around 210 given two doses of AZD1222 and 26 given two doses of MenACWY control vaccine. Trial participants were enrolled into age subgroups of 18-55, 56-69 and 70-plus years, which contained roughly 150, 30 and 60 TCR-sequenced participants, respectively. Broad study findings and their caveats: The 56-69-year group was small, and its depth increase did not reach significance, likely because of low power. Epitopes outside the regions mutated in the B.1.351 and B.1.1.7 variants were reportedly recognized by nearly half of the unique spike-specific TCRs. Only a handful of AZD1222 recipients were SARS-CoV-2 seropositive at baseline, limiting conclusions about previously exposed vaccinees. Because no day 14 peak-response samples were available, the repertoires could be characterized only after the peak T cell response. The vaccine-associated CD4 TCRs covered the entire spike protein, and the dominant responses fell in regions 160-218 and 743-854. A significant rise in spike-specific TCR breadth and depth was observed after two AZD1222 doses relative to day 0 and relative to MenACWY recipients. Most participants were white British and females outnumbered males, and the authors suggested that clonal diversity may have been underestimated.

The CDR3 regions of human TCRbeta chains were analyzed by immunosequencing. In the original analysis: Repertoire TCRs were matched against a reference library of SARS-CoV-2-specific TCRs generated with the MIRA antigen-specificity platform. Breadth was defined as the fraction of unique TCRs that were SARS-CoV-2-associated, and depth was defined as the fraction of total T cells that were SARS-CoV-2-associated. Each spike-specific TCR was assigned to its reactive spike region and to a CD4 or CD8 class using the MIRA data. Log10-transformed breadth and depth values were compared by one-way ANOVA with Sidak's multiple comparisons tests. The table was pulled from immuneACCESS by TCRdb, which kept in-frame rearrangements only. Such tables lose some clones; where checked, under half of the loss comes from unresolved V genes, and the rest has no known cause. V, J and clone size are those of that table, while D and trimming were read from the DNA. This sample is represented by roughly 170,000 clones; approximately 93% of them were singletons. The top ten clones comprise around 0.9% of the sample.

Interpreted using the paper, the time point label stands for: baseline before first vaccination. Vaccinee samples were obtained from the UK trials COV001 and COV002, which included a single-blind randomized controlled phase 2/3 trial of AZD1222 (ChAdOx1 nCoV-19) in healthy adults. For TCRbeta chain sequencing, PBMC samples from trial participants were taken at day 0 and at day 28 after the second dose. V trim: 8 bases; J trim: 5 bases; unmatched bases: 5. CDR1 WSHSY and CDR2 SAAADI were looked up in the germline V gene. The CDR3, cysteine through phenylalanine, is 13 amino acids long. The entry retains the CDR3 DNA only, 39 bases that are in frame from base 1.

The specimen was peripheral blood, collected on day 0 of AZD1222 vaccination. The TCR sequence derives from an adult in good health. The rearranged segments are TRBV10-2 and TRBJ1-1; 10 junctional bases match TRBD1. The sequenced DNA: TGCGCCAGCGGACCGGGACAGGGGACTGAAGCTTTCTTT. Its coded protein is CASGPGQGTEAFF.